This record looks at one T cell receptor beta chain sequence and its context. This clone has just a few counts. Its cognate antigen has yet to be identified. The input lacks base qualities; no much larger clone sits a single base away. Library prep was done by the immunoSEQ multiplex PCR assay. A mixture of 60 forward primers for TCR Vbeta segments and 13 reverse primers for TCR Jbeta segments was used in the multiplex PCR. The CDR3 region of rearranged TCR beta genes was amplified from genomic DNA by a multiplex PCR assay. On the Illumina HiSeq System, the amplified TCR beta libraries were sequenced as 87-base-pair reads. The study's own analysis went as follows. Across the roughly 670 repertoires, a later analysis counted 75 million to 90 million unique TCR beta chains, roughly 11 million of which were shared by at least two donors. Raw reads were error-corrected and collapsed into unique sequences by a nearest-neighbor algorithm in which closely related sequences were merged to remove PCR and sequencing errors. Alignment of CDR3 sequences to IMGT reference sequences was used to assign V, D and J gene segments. Each retained sequence needed at least a six-nucleotide match to both a V gene segment and a J gene segment. Rearrangements were classified as productive when the CDR3 lacked stop codons and remained in frame with V and J, and all other rearrangements were classified as non-productive. Following IMGT convention, CDR3 was defined as the stretch from the second conserved V-encoded cysteine to the conserved J-encoded phenylalanine. The earlier analysis of about 590 of the donors excluded sequences that lacked an unambiguous match to a single V gene segment. In an earlier analysis of some 590 of the donors, V segments were called functional above 56.7% productive rearrangements and were called segregating when the between-donor standard deviation exceeded 5%. To diagnose cytomegalovirus status from the catalog of TCR beta chain sequences, a statistical classification framework was built. In a later analysis, TCR nucleotide sequences were compared against IMGT/GENE-DB human TR gene sequences so that V and J genes could be assigned. In a later analysis, CDR3 sequences and most-parsimonious VDJ recombination scenarios were assigned using the TCRdist pipeline. In a later analysis, each TCR beta chain was defined by its CDR3 amino acid sequence together with its V-gene family, and reads lacking a unique V-gene family were excluded. To address suspected cross-contamination and a sequencing artifact, a later analysis removed 592 highly shared, low-generation-probability nucleotide sequences. For each public chain, a later analysis derived a clonal expansion index from normalized ranks of inferred template counts within each repertoire. In a later analysis, generation probabilities were computed using a VDJ recombination model fitted to out-of-frame rearrangements, and the results were checked against IGoR. Hypergeometric tests were used in a later analysis to score TCR-TCR, TCR-HLA and TCR-CMV co-occurrence, with a repertoire-size bias correction applied to the TCR pairs. False discovery rates were estimated in a later analysis by permuting HLA or CMV assignments 20 times. In a later analysis, co-occurring TCRs were grouped using DBSCAN, and TCRdist sequence similarity was added for clustering within HLA-allele-positive subsets. Co-occurrence clustering excluded repertoires with fewer than 30,000 or more than 120,000 public chains, plus five with anomalous nucleotide sharing. TCRdb carries this immuneACCESS record with in-frame sequences only. Its versions omit some clonotypes, under half of them owing to an unresolved V gene in the studies checked, with the rest unexplained. That table is the source of V, J and clone size, and D and trimming were worked out from the DNA. This sample lists about 89,000 clones; more than 70% were detected once. 3.7% of the sample is in the top ten clones.

The cohort consisted of hundreds of healthy bone marrow donors. At the time of sampling, every cohort member was nominally healthy, though immune exposures that went unrecorded were likely present. The donor tested CMV seronegative, placing the donor among the 350 or so seronegative members of the cohort. A peripheral blood sample was provided by each donor, and peripheral blood mononuclear cells were used for TCR beta sequencing. Genomic DNA extraction from the blood cell samples was performed with the Qiagen DNeasy Blood Extraction Kit. The data stem from a study of cytomegalovirus exposure and HLA in healthy donors (dated by TCRdb to 2016 to 2017). Background for the entire study: According to an earlier analysis of a few hundred of the donors, some 180 million T cells yielded some 110 million unique TCR beta sequences and about 300 Gb of sequence data. An early release that covered about 600 HLA-typed donors contained about 290 gigabases of sequencing data and 70 million to 100 million unique TCR sequences. Among the approximately 400 genotyped donors, around 81% belonged to the genetic ancestry cluster associated with self-reported Caucasian donors. The study aimed to test whether cataloging public T cell receptors could reveal signatures of past pathogen exposure. Using immunosequencing, the study profiled T cell repertoires from fewer than 850 subjects and related those repertoires to cytomegalovirus serostatus. Besides the first cohort of roughly 660 subjects, a separate validation cohort made up of some 110 different subjects was used. To predict cytomegalovirus infection status, the study brought together high-throughput TCR immunosequencing, statistical association of individual TCRs with disease status, and machine learning. To study patterns of TCR occurrence, a later analysis re-analyzed previously published TCR beta repertoires from just over 650 donors and added high-resolution HLA genotyping. In the later analysis, no new phenotypic data were used to find candidate immune exposures; instead, reliance was placed on TCR beta sequences and their occurrence across donors. In an earlier analysis of about 590 of the donors, high-throughput TCR beta sequencing was used to judge whether each TCR beta V gene segment behaved as functional or pseudogenic. Donor age, sex, ethnicity and CMV serostatus were compiled together with the repertoire data. A later genetic analysis took genome-wide SNP genotypes for 398 of the 666 donors and used that subset as a discovery cohort. Every discovery cohort repertoire had been produced on one sequencing platform. HLA typing included class I and class II loci at four-digit resolution. Typing coverage differed by locus: A, B, C, DRB1 and DQB1 were typed in about 629-640 donors, DQA1 in roughly 510, DPA1 in 606, and DPB1 in 472. A handful of DR-DQ haplotypes were handled as single units for association and clustering because linkage in the cohort was strong. Among 300 to 500 genotyped donors of the cohort, an average of approximately 200,000 unique TCR beta nucleotide sequences was sequenced per donor, of which about 19% were non-productive.

Counted from cysteine to phenylalanine, this CDR3 has 15 amino acids. The retained sequence is limited to the CDR3, 45 bases, with the frame set at the first base. Trimming costs V 5 bases and J 5 bases, and their ends lie 13 bases apart. From a lookup of the germline V gene (reference sequence), CDR1 and CDR2 are LNHDA and SQIVND. What the research found in general, with its limitations: A total of 164 TCR beta chains were listed by the study as associated with cytomegalovirus. The presence/absence analyses assumed that sequencing depth was roughly uniform across donors, and that assumption may not be true. According to a later analysis, most CMV-associated TCR beta chains appeared to be HLA-restricted, and the HLA associations seemed to be driven largely by CMV exposure. A later analysis associated around 16,000 TCR beta sequences with specific HLA alleles at a false discovery rate of 0.05. This cohort had only TCR beta chains sequenced, and the lack of alpha or paired-chain data limited which features could be detected. The authors suggested that the approach could potentially be extended to other disease states and immunological phenotypes. Strong co-occurrence of HLA alleles, especially DR and DQ, made assigning TCR associations to individual alleles difficult. The sequencing pipeline was judged likely to have produced a cluster of highly shared sequence variants as a technical artifact. A later genetic analysis reported fewer N-insertions in productive TCRs among donors in an Asian-associated ancestry cluster than the roughly 620-donor mean. In a later analysis, HLA-associated TCR beta chains showed more clonal expansion and lower generation probabilities than non-associated chains that were equally common. Because counts were too low, about 15 rarely observed V segments, including chromosome 9 orphons, were left out of the earlier analysis of about 500 of the donors. Linkage disequilibrium might explain the correlated functional status among segregating V segments, but an unknown experimental factor could not be excluded. An association between a missense DCLRE1C variant and V-gene and J-gene trimming of TCR beta chains was found in a later genetic analysis and replicated in an independent cohort. Because HLA typing was unavailable for some donors at each locus, only the typed subset was used in association tests. A later analysis reported that several top co-occurrence clusters appeared linked to parvovirus B19, influenza, CMV and Epstein-Barr virus. The only immune exposure information available for the cohort was CMV serostatus. The classifier was reported to diagnose cytomegalovirus status with high specificity and sensitivity in both the original and validation cohorts. A few of the identified cytomegalovirus-associated TCR beta chains were confirmed in vitro to be specific for cytomegalovirus antigens. In an earlier analysis of 587 of the donors, most TCR beta V segments were observed in productive rearrangements about 87% or about 30% of the time, broadly matching IMGT annotations. The 87-base-pair reads could not distinguish some IMGT-functional V segments, including TRBV6-2 and TRBV6-3, so those segments were excluded. In a later analysis, the rate of TCR association differed among HLA loci, with DRB1 alleles having the most associated TCRs and HLA-C alleles having the fewest. Across donors, most TCR sequences were observed very rarely, whereas some public TCRs were present in many individuals. A further reported finding was that TCR beta sequences accurately predicted the HLA-A and HLA-B alleles for most subjects in the first cohort.

This TCR was recovered from a man aged 25 to 45 in good health and CMV-seronegative. Sequencing was done on a sample of PBMCs. The rearrangement combines TRBV19 with TRBJ1-6; the D region possibly corresponds to TRBD1 (6 bases align). The sequence in DNA is TGTGCCAGTAGTCCTCCCGGGACAAATAATTCACCCCTCCACTTT. Translated, this is CASSPPGTNNSPLHF.